Listed here are 9 T cell receptor beta chains from one sample, sequenced in a study of tumor and adjacent non-tumor tissue in lung cancer. The library came from three nested PCR rounds adapted from ARM-PCR protocols. TCRdb ran MiXCR on the multiplex PCR reads and lists one entry per CDR3 protein. There are roughly 220,000 distinct CDR3 sequences in the sample; 71% occur only once, and under 30% lies in the top ten. No cell sorting was done before RNA was extracted from the tissue. Sample: lung tumor tissue. The origin of the receptors is a man between 60 and 75 years old with non-small cell lung cancer.

As concerns this clonotype: This may be a read error, as it is one base from a much larger clone. This sequence joins TRBV4-2 and TRBJ1-5; D is ambiguous. The length of the CDR3 is 16 residues. Germline assignment: CDR1 LGHNA and CDR2 YNFKEQ. With 0 bases removed from V and 0 bases from J, the gap between germline ends came to 9 bases. The CDR3 DNA is TGTGCCAGCAGCCAAGAACCCACGGTTAGCAATCAGCCCCAGCATTTT. Amino acids: CASSQEPTVSNQPQHF.

A note on this clonotype: Germline is not matched at one junction end, which may reflect a read error. The gene calls are TRBV6-2 or TRBV6-3 and TRBJ2-1, with D perhaps matching TRBD2 (6 bases). The CDR3 has 15 amino acids. From germline, CDR1 is MNHEY and CDR2 SVGEGT. The CDR3 spells CASSYSTGVNNEQVF. The CDR3 DNA sequence: TGTGCCAGCAGTTACTCGACGGGGGTAAACAATGAGCAGGTCTTC.

Comments on this clonotype: This CDR3 fails to terminate in the conserved phenylalanine or tryptophan, so it likely reflects a read error. The genes are TRBV29-1 and TRBJ2-4, with 7 bases aligning to TRBD1. Germline lookup yields CDR1 SQVTM and CDR2 ANQGSEA. CDR3 length: 12 amino acids. CDR3 amino acids: CSVRQGTDIQYL. The CDR3 DNA follows: TGCAGTGTAAGACAGGGTACGGACATTCAGTACTTG.

About this clonotype: A read error may explain this, as a much larger clone is one base away. The gene calls are TRBV20-1 and TRBJ2-3, with 11 bases lining up with TRBD2. CDR3 length: 16 residues. Looked up from germline, CDR1 is DFQATT and CDR2 is SNEGSKA (reference sequence). Losses at the gene ends were 6 bases for V and 3 bases for J; bases not matched to a gene: 11. This chain's CDR3 is CSATRLAGRGTDTQYF. The CDR3 DNA is TGCAGTGCGACCCGACTAGCGGGAAGGGGGACAGATACGCAGTATTTT.

V gene TRBV2 combines with J gene TRBJ2-1; the match to TRBD2 covers 11 bases. CDR3 length equals 14 residues. Germline V gives CDR1 SNHLY, CDR2 FYNNEI. The ends lost 6 bases at V and 4 bases at J; junction bases unmatched: 2. The CDR3, as DNA: TGTGCCAGCAGGGGACTAGCGGAGTACAATGAGCAGTTCTTC. This translates into CASRGLAEYNEQFF.

Points on this clonotype: At one end the junction does not follow the germline gene, possibly because of a read error. This sequence joins TRBV12-3 or TRBV12-4 and TRBJ1-1; no clear D. This CDR3 has 13 amino acids. CDR3 protein: CASSPVGNNEAFF. As DNA, the CDR3 is TGTGCCAGCAGCCCGGTGGGGAACAATGAAGCTTTCTTT.

About this clonotype: Since a much larger clone is just one base distant, this may be a read error. The J gene is TRBJ2-3, the V gene TRBV13; D call uncertain. This CDR3 comprises 12 residues. The germline V gene encodes CDR1 PRHDT and CDR2 FYEKMQ (reference sequence). The CDR3 loop is CAGSQTAHTQYF. DNA of the CDR3: TGTGCCGGCAGCCAGACGGCCCATACGCAGTATTTT.

Details on this clonotype: The junction differs from germline at one of its ends, possibly a read error. J is TRBJ1-4 and V is TRBV6-1; D ambiguous. The CDR3 consists of 15 residues. Looked up from germline, CDR1 is MNHNS and CDR2 is SASEGT. The CDR3 spells CDSRSETTTNEKLFF. The CDR3 DNA is TGTGACAGCAGATCGGAGACCACAACTAACGAAAAACTGTTTTTT.

As concerns this clonotype: This clone may be a read error of a much larger clone one base away. The V gene is TRBV20-1, the J gene TRBJ1-5; D gene ambiguous. This CDR3 region has 12 residues. The V end lost 1 base, the J end lost 6 bases, and 7 bases lay between the germline ends. Germline CDR1 DFQATT, CDR2 SNEGSKA (reference sequence). CDR3 DNA: TGCAGTGCTAGAGCAGTGGGTCAGCCCCAGCATTTT. Amino acids: CSARAVGQPQHF.